This is a list of T cell receptor beta chains from one sample in a study of regulatory T cells in long-lasting Graves disease. TCRdb reprocessed the multiplex PCR reads via MiXCR and lists one record per CDR3 protein. The sample shows about 660,000 distinct CDR3 sequences, 30% of them seen only once. The material sequenced was peripheral blood mononuclear cells (PBMCs), taken when the disease was refractory, from a patient treated with antithyroid drugs. The source of these receptors is a female donor with Graves disease. CDR3s include the opening cysteine and the closing phenylalanine or tryptophan. The order of the fields is J gene, V gene, D gene, clone size, CDR3 protein, CDR3 DNA. The D gene is left open where the match is weak. The size entry is marked missing in some rows and otherwise reads once, few, many or a size class.

>TRBJ2-7|TRBV24-1|-|few
CATSAGTQQYF
TGTGCCACCAGTGCCGGGACCCAGCAGTACTTC
>TRBJ2-7|TRBV12-3/TRBV12-4|-|-
CASSLGSLGGYEQYF
TGTGCCAGCAGTTTAGGTTCCCTGGGGGGCTACGAGCAGTACTTC
>TRBJ1-1|TRBV20-1|-|-
CSASRGTGSRSGEAFF
TGCAGTGCTAGTAGGGGAACGGGTTCTCGGAGCGGTGAAGCTTTCTTT
>TRBJ1-1|TRBV20-1|-|many
CSARSDGRNTEAFF
TGCAGTGCTAGATCGGACGGGAGGAACACTGAAGCTTTCTTT
>TRBJ2-7|TRBV5-1|-|few
CASSLATFSYEQYF
TGCGCCAGCAGCTTGGCAACCTTTTCCTACGAGCAGTACTTC
>TRBJ1-6|TRBV28|-|many
CASGNSPLHF
TGTGCCAGCGGAAATTCACCCCTCCACTTT
>TRBJ2-7|TRBV3-1|TRBD2|-
CASSQPLGGSYEQYF
TGTGCCAGCAGCCAGCCATTGGGCGGGAGTTACGAGCAGTACTTC
>TRBJ2-1|TRBV29-1|TRBD1|-
CSVRTGGFNEQFF
TGCAGCGTGAGGACAGGGGGCTTCAATGAGCAGTTCTTC
>TRBJ1-1|TRBV19|TRBD1|-
CASKKKGQLNTEAFF
TGTGCCAGTAAAAAAAAGGGACAGCTGAACACTGAAGCTTTCTTT
>TRBJ2-2|TRBV4-1|TRBD1|few
CASSQEGTGNTGELFF
TGCGCCAGCAGCCAAGAAGGGACAGGGAACACCGGGGAGCTGTTTTTT
>TRBJ2-7|TRBV6-1|TRBD1|many
CASSATGAGEQYF
TGTGCCAGCAGTGCGACAGGGGCGGGGGAGCAGTACTTC
>TRBJ1-1|TRBV19|-|-
CASSIGSGRGNTEAFF
TGTGCCAGTAGTATAGGGTCAGGAAGAGGGAACACTGAAGCTTTCTTT
>TRBJ1-5|TRBV28|-|many
CASRRNGNQPQHF
TGTGCCAGCAGGAGGAATGGCAATCAGCCCCAGCATTTT
>TRBJ2-2|TRBV10-3|TRBD1|-
CAIRGQGATGELFF
TGTGCCATCAGGGGACAGGGGGCTACCGGGGAGCTGTTTTTT
>TRBJ2-2|TRBV11-2|-|many
CASSLAGTNTGELFF
TGTGCCAGCAGCTTGGCTGGAACGAACACCGGGGAGCTGTTTTTT
>TRBJ1-2|TRBV19|TRBD1|few
CASDRGDLDGYTF
TGTGCCAGCGACAGGGGAGATTTAGATGGCTACACCTTC
>TRBJ1-5|TRBV7-9|-|few
CASSPTTSNQPQHF
TGTGCCAGCAGTCCTACGACTAGCAATCAGCCCCAGCATTTT
>TRBJ1-1|TRBV3-1|-|few
CASSQDVDFENTEAFF
TGTGCCAGCAGCCAAGATGTGGACTTCGAGAACACTGAAGCTTTCTTT
>TRBJ1-2|TRBV7-2|-|once
CASSLVSLPGGYTF
TGTGCCAGCAGCTTAGTTAGCCTTCCGGGGGGCTACACCTTC
>TRBJ2-7|TRBV11-2|TRBD2|-
CASSLGSGASCEQYF
TGTGCCAGCAGCTTGGGTAGCGGGGCCTCCTGCGAGCAGTACTTC
>TRBJ1-5|TRBV6-1|-|-
CATSPSVGGNQPQHF
TGTGCCACCTCCCCCTCCGTGGGGGGGAATCAGCCCCAGCATTTT
>TRBJ1-4|TRBV20-1|TRBD1|-
CSARGDRGLEKLFF
TGCAGTGCTAGAGGGGACAGGGGATTAGAAAAACTGTTTTTT
>TRBJ2-7|TRBV5-6|-|many
CASSLFGGYEQYF
TGTGCCAGCAGCTTGTTTGGGGGATACGAGCAGTACTTC
>TRBJ2-7|TRBV3-1|TRBD2|-
CASSQDRVAGGPYEQYF
TGTGCCAGCAGCCAAGATAGAGTGGCGGGAGGGCCGTACGAGCAGTACTTC
>TRBJ2-7|TRBV28|-|few
CASSFVSRIHEQYF
TGTGCCAGCAGTTTTGTCAGTCGAATCCACGAGCAGTACTTC
>TRBJ2-7|TRBV2|TRBD2|many
CASSEVSGSGSQYF
TGTGCCAGCAGTGAGGTTAGCGGGAGTGGGTCGCAGTACTTC
>TRBJ2-2|TRBV6-1|TRBD2|-
CASSELIGRVSTGELFF
TGTGCCAGCAGTGAACTAATTGGGAGGGTGAGCACCGGGGAGCTGTTTTTT
>TRBJ1-1|TRBV6-2/TRBV6-3|-|few
CASRAWTENTEAFF
TGTGCCAGCAGGGCCTGGACGGAGAACACTGAAGCTTTCTTT
>TRBJ2-2|TRBV10-3|TRBD1|-
CAIRGTGKNTGELFF
TGTGCCATCAGGGGGACAGGGAAGAACACCGGGGAGCTGTTTTTT
>TRBJ2-1|TRBV5-1|TRBD2|-
CASSLRTSYNEQFF
TGCGCCAGCAGCCTGAGGACTAGCTACAATGAGCAGTTCTTC
>TRBJ1-3|TRBV12-5|-|few
CASGLAVGSGNTIYF
TGTGCTAGTGGTTTGGCCGTTGGCTCTGGAAACACCATATATTTT
>TRBJ2-6|TRBV27|-|few
CASFGTSGANVLTF
TGTGCCAGCTTCGGGACTTCTGGGGCCAACGTCCTGACTTTC
>TRBJ2-2|TRBV28|-|-
CASSLKTGGTGELFF
TGTGCCAGCAGCCTGAAAACCGGAGGGACCGGGGAGCTGTTTTTT
>TRBJ1-1|TRBV29-1|-|-
CSVFRATHEGDTEAFF
TGCAGCGTGTTTCGGGCCACCCATGAGGGCGACACTGAAGCTTTCTTT
>TRBJ2-5|TRBV29-1|TRBD2|few
CSGQSGRVETQYF
TGCAGCGGGCAGAGCGGGAGAGTGGAGACCCAGTACTTC
>TRBJ1-2|TRBV3-1|-|few
CASSFRGQANYGYTF
TGTGCCAGCAGCTTCAGGGGTCAAGCTAACTATGGCTACACCTTC
>TRBJ2-7|TRBV7-3|-|-
CASSLVGRGVYEQYF
TGTGCCAGCAGCTTAGTTGGCAGGGGGGTTTACGAGCAGTACTTC
>TRBJ1-2|TRBV10-3|-|few
CAISPSTADNPTNYGYTF
TGTGCCATCAGTCCATCGACAGCTGACAATCCTACTAACTATGGCTACACCTTC
>TRBJ2-7|TRBV3-1|TRBD1|-
CASSQDHRDRGKGEQYF
TGTGCCAGCAGCCAAGATCACCGGGACAGAGGGAAGGGCGAGCAGTACTTC
>TRBJ1-6|TRBV20-1|-|-
CSARAGIYNSPLHF
TGCAGTGCTAGAGCAGGGATTTATAATTCACCCCTCCACTTT
>TRBJ1-5|TRBV6-2/TRBV6-3|TRBD1|many
CASSYRGQGVFNQPQHF
TGTGCCAGCAGTTACAGGGGACAGGGCGTTTTCAATCAGCCCCAGCATTTT
>TRBJ1-5|TRBV10-3|-|few
CASTPLGRVGQPQHF
TGTGCCAGCACCCCCTTGGGTCGAGTCGGTCAGCCCCAGCATTTT
>TRBJ2-2|TRBV6-2/TRBV6-3|TRBD2|few
CASSYLLAGVYGELFF
TGTGCCAGCAGTTATTTACTAGCGGGAGTCTACGGGGAGCTGTTTTTT
>TRBJ1-5|TRBV30|-|-
CAWSVGQPSNQPQHF
TGTGCCTGGAGCGTCGGACAGCCTAGCAATCAGCCCCAGCATTTT
>TRBJ1-5|TRBV4-2|TRBD1|-
CASSQDRDREYQPQHF
TGTGCCAGCAGCCAGGACCGGGACAGGGAGTATCAGCCCCAGCATTTT
>TRBJ1-2|TRBV19|TRBD1|-
CASSPTGQGVYTGYTF
TGTGCCAGTAGTCCAACCGGACAGGGGGTATACACTGGCTACACCTTC
>TRBJ2-7|TRBV5-1|TRBD2|-
CASSLVSTGLAGVYEQYF
TGCGCCAGCAGCTTGGTCTCGACGGGACTAGCGGGAGTCTACGAGCAGTACTTC
>TRBJ2-7|TRBV20-1|-|few
CSAESGPSSYEQYF
TGCAGTGCGGAGAGCGGGCCGAGCTCCTACGAGCAGTACTTC
>TRBJ1-4|TRBV9|-|-
CASSEQGRATNEKLFF
TGTGCCAGCAGCGAACAGGGCCGCGCAACTAATGAAAAACTGTTTTTT
>TRBJ2-7|TRBV5-1|-|-
CASTLGRGSYEQYF
TGCGCCAGCACTCTGGGGCGCGGGTCCTACGAGCAGTACTTC
>TRBJ1-3|TRBV29-1|-|few
CSVEDLTADTIYF
TGCAGCGTTGAAGATCTCACTGCGGACACCATATATTTT